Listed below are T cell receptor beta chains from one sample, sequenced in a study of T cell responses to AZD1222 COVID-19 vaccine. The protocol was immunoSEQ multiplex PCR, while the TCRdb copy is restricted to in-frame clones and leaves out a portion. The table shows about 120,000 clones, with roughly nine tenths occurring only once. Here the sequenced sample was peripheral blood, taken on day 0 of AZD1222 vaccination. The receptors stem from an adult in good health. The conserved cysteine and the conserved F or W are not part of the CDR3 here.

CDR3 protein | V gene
ASSTGTNFMNTEAF | TRBV19
ASATGATEAF | TRBV6-5
ASSQERASDRGRNQPQH | TRBV4-1
ASSLEVNNSPLH | TRBV5-6
ASRLPYGAQH | TRBV28
ASSSSGGDNEQF | TRBV5-4
ASSLDREHGYT | TRBV7-3
ASSPPPTADTGELF | TRBV7-9
ASSQRTSPGTQY | TRBV4-3
ASSQVVTADPYGYT | TRBV3-1/TRBV3-2
ASKGRGRSDTQY | TRBV27
ASSAGWNSPLH | TRBV4-3
ASTQDQGWTEAF | TRBV7-2
ASSQKIGTDSFNSPLH | TRBV3-1/TRBV3-2
ASSEGGNTEAF | TRBV6-1
ASSLAAGGPFSYEQY | TRBV28
ASSHSYEQY | TRBV7-9
ASSLAPVDTQY | TRBV5-6
ASSLRRQGNSPLH | TRBV7-9
ASSELGGEDATNEKLF | TRBV25-1
ASSDQLYSLGEKLF | TRBV2
ASSPPRGGEQY | TRBV27
ASSLDRGWGYNTEAF | TRBV5-6
ASSFKRGRNYGYT | TRBV7-2
ASSEDGDSYNEQF | TRBV9
ASRTASYGYT | TRBV19
ASTADDRSNEKLF | TRBV3-1/TRBV3-2
ASSVVGVTGTGTKANEQF | TRBV9
ASSLSWRGENNEQF | TRBV5-4
ASSLNVGLAAEAF | TRBV27
AFDRGAGTEAF | TRBV30
ASSSPGQGNQPQH | TRBV25-1
ASSVEGGYEQY | TRBV18
ASSYGTVYEQY | TRBV12-3/TRBV12-4
SAEASFASTEAF | TRBV29-1